This entry lists 16 T cell receptor beta chains sequenced from one sample in a study of identical twins. TCRdb fed the 5' RACE reads into MiXCR, producing one record per CDR3 protein. The data show some 760,000 distinct CDR3 sequences, with roughly 20% seen just once and approximately 14% held by the top ten. The sample was also reused in another study, on T cells expressing NK-cell markers.

The sequencing sample was made of PBMCs. The receptors come from a woman under 30 in good health.

This clonotype was detected only a few times. The rearrangement uses TRBV12-3 or TRBV12-4 and TRBJ1-1; tentatively, D is TRBD1 (6 bases). The CDR3 has 16 residues. V shed 4 bases and J shed 5 bases, with 20 bases lying between them. The CDR3 loop reads CASSSFYRVLGTEAFF. The DNA of the CDR3 is TGTGCCAGCAGTTCCTTTTACAGGGTTCTAGGGACTGAAGCTTTCTTT.

The chain couples TRBV24-1 to TRBJ2-1, with D perhaps being TRBD1 or TRBD2 (5 bases each). Germline V gene data show CDR1 as KGHDR and CDR2 as SFDVKD. Trimming removed 3 bases at V and 10 bases at J, with 9 bases between. CDR3 length: 12 amino acids. CDR3 residues: CATSDAGTEQFF. In nucleotides, the CDR3 is TGTGCCACCAGTGATGCCGGGACGGAGCAGTTCTTC.

The V and J genes are TRBV20-1 and TRBJ2-7; 9 bases align to TRBD2. The CDR3 has 14 residues. With 6 bases clipped from V and 2 bases from J, the junction kept 8 bases outside the gene matches. Germline V CDR1 and CDR2: DFQATT, SNEGSKA (reference sequence). The CDR3 loop is CSATTGGRAYEQYF. In DNA, the CDR3 is TGCAGTGCCACTACTGGCGGGAGGGCCTACGAGCAGTACTTC.

This clonotype appeared once. The gene calls are TRBV6-6 and TRBJ1-1; TRBD1 might be the D (6 bases). V lost 9 bases to trimming and J lost 1 base, with 12 bases between them. Germline CDR1 reads MNHNY; CDR2 reads SVGAGI (reference sequence). This CDR3 contains 13 residues. The CDR3 DNA follows: TGTGCCAGTGGCAGGGGCTCGAACACTGAAGCTTTCTTT. Translated, it gives CASGRGSNTEAFF.

This clonotype was found many times. The chain is built from TRBV5-6 and TRBJ1-1; TRBD1 aligns across 8 bases. Germline CDR1 is SGHDT and CDR2 is YYEEEE. The CDR3 is 14 amino acids. With 5 bases clipped from V and 5 bases from J, the junction kept 8 bases outside the gene matches. The CDR3 loop is CASRHWTGRTEAFF. CDR3 bases: TGTGCCAGCAGGCACTGGACAGGGCGAACTGAAGCTTTCTTT.

The count of this clonotype is one. The chain is built from TRBV7-9 and TRBJ2-3; D is unclear. The length of the CDR3 is 13 residues. Looked up from germline, CDR1 is SEHNR and CDR2 is FQNEAQ (reference sequence). V lost 5 bases, J lost 2 bases, and 8 bases lay in between. CDR3 coding DNA: TGTGCCAGCAGCCAGTTACTCACAGATACGCAGTATTTT. Translation gives CASSQLLTDTQYF.

This clonotype came up a few times. The chain combines TRBV7-9 with TRBJ2-7, with TRBD1 matching 7 bases. The CDR3 is 12 residues long. With 5 bases clipped from V and 13 bases from J, the junction kept 11 bases outside the gene matches. Germline values: CDR1 SEHNR, CDR2 FQNEAQ (reference sequence). CDR3 loop: CASSHEGGQVYF. In DNA form, the CDR3 reads TGTGCCAGCAGCCACGAAGGTGGACAGGTTTACTTC.

The chain recombines TRBV7-9 with TRBJ2-5; TRBD1 matches at 9 bases. The germline gives CDR1 SEHNR, CDR2 FQNEAQ (reference sequence). This CDR3 has 17 amino acids. After removal of 5 bases from V and 3 bases from J, the junction contained 13 bases not matched to a gene. The CDR3 DNA is TGTGCCAGCAGCCTCCTGAAGGGGGGGGACAGGGAAGAGACCCAGTACTTC. It specifies CASSLLKGGDREETQYF.

The chain couples TRBV5-6 to TRBJ2-1; D gene unclear. This CDR3 has 12 amino acids. CDR1 is SGHDT, CDR2 YYEEEE, per germline. With 4 bases removed from V and 10 bases from J, the gap between germline ends came to 12 bases. As DNA, the CDR3 is TGTGCCAGCAGCCGTCGGACGGGCGAGCAGTTCTTC. It codes for CASSRRTGEQFF.

The J gene is TRBJ2-1, the V gene TRBV15; 12 nucleotides line up with TRBD1. The CDR3 extends over 17 amino acids. Germline-derived CDR1 and CDR2 are LNHNV and YYDKDF (reference sequence). V lost 4 bases to trimming and J lost 7 bases; unmatched junction nucleotides: 11. The CDR3 nucleotides are TGTGCCACCAGCACTTACGGGACAGGGGGCGCAGGAAATGAGCAGTTCTTC. Its protein product is CATSTYGTGGAGNEQFF. Full variable domain (missing parts from reference TRBV15 and TRBJ2-1): DAMVIQNPRYQVTQFGKPVTLSCSQTLNHNVMYWYQQKSSQAPKLLFHYYDKDFNNEADTPDNFQSRRPNTSFCFLDIRSPGLGDTAMYLCATSTYGTGGAGNEQFFGPGTRLTVL.

This clonotype was detected ten times or more. V is TRBV12-3 or TRBV12-4 and J is TRBJ2-7, with TRBD2 matching 12 bases. V trimming: 7 bases; J trimming: 0 bases; junction bases outside the gene matches: 4. This CDR3 has 15 residues. In nucleotides, the CDR3 is TGTGCCAGCACCCTAGCGGGGGGGCTCTCCTACGAGCAGTACTTC. Protein sequence: CASTLAGGLSYEQYF.

The chain employs TRBV5-1 and TRBJ2-1, with D tentatively TRBD2 (5 bases). Trimming removed 5 bases at V and 5 bases at J, with 17 bases between. The CDR3 contains 15 residues. The V gene's germline CDR1 is SGHRS and CDR2 YFSETQ. The DNA of the CDR3 is TGCGCCAGCAGAGTGGCCGCGGGCCCGAACAATGAGCAGTTCTTC. This sequence encodes CASRVAAGPNNEQFF.

The chain couples TRBV6-5 to TRBJ1-1; the D is unclear. Deletions cut 2 bases from V and 0 bases from J, with 10 bases between. CDR1 is MNHEY and CDR2 is SVGAGI in the germline V gene. This CDR3 is built from 15 residues. This chain's CDR3 is CASSYDARLNTEAFF. The DNA for the CDR3 is TGTGCCAGCAGTTACGATGCTCGATTGAACACTGAAGCTTTCTTT.

This clonotype has just a few counts. The J gene is TRBJ2-1, the V gene TRBV29-1, with TRBD1 matching over 9 bases. Per germline, CDR1 SQVTM and CDR2 ANQGSEA. V trimming: 5 bases; J trimming: 7 bases; junction bases outside the gene matches: 3. This CDR3 region has 12 residues. The CDR3 DNA is TGCAGCGTTCGGGACAGGGTGAATGAGCAGTTCTTC. It is translated as CSVRDRVNEQFF.

The chain uses TRBV7-2 and TRBJ2-5; 10 bases agree with TRBD2. This CDR3 has 15 amino acids. The ends lost 5 bases at V and 5 bases at J; junction bases unmatched: 8. CDR1 and CDR2 (germline): SGHTA, FQGNSA. The CDR3 region is CASSPPGLALETQYF. CDR3 in DNA: TGTGCCAGCAGCCCCCCGGGACTAGCGTTGGAGACCCAGTACTTC.

This rearrangement joins TRBV4-3 to TRBJ2-1; D is possibly TRBD2 (6 bases). Trimming cost V 1 base and J 5 bases, with 15 bases left between them. The CDR3 is 16 residues long. CDR1 is LGHNA, CDR2 YSLEER, per germline. CDR3 sequence: CASSQAGVNPNNEQFF. The DNA for the CDR3 is TGCGCCAGCAGCCAAGCGGGAGTGAATCCTAACAATGAGCAGTTCTTC.